Following are 11 T cell receptor beta chains from one sample sequenced in a study of tumor-infiltrating lymphocytes in primary liver carcinoma. The template, about 550 ng total RNA, yielded TCR beta cDNA made with a constant-region primer. Investigators got TCR beta libraries out of three nested multiplex PCR rounds, done with slightly modified ARM-PCR. The opening two PCR rounds, about 10 cycles each, paired TRBV1-TRBV30 forward primers with a C-beta reverse primer. TCRdb re-called the multiplex PCR reads with MiXCR, one entry per CDR3 protein. The sample holds 100,000 or so distinct CDR3 sequences, roughly 85% seen once. Starting material for RNA and DNA co-extraction consisted of about 17-31 mg of unsorted bulk tissue. The sequenced sample was liver tumor tissue from sampling region 3. Specified subset: tumor region T3, left-lateral pole. The source is a man aged 35 to 55 with primary liver carcinoma and hepatitis B virus infection.

This clonotype occurred many times. The chain recombines TRBV28 with TRBJ1-4; 7 bases are a match to TRBD1. Germline assignment: CDR1 MDHEN and CDR2 SYDVKM. J gave up 10 bases and V 5 bases, and 7 bases lay outside the gene matches. This CDR3 region has 13 residues. CDR3 nucleotide sequence: TGTGCCAGCAGTCTTCCGGGACAGCCAAAACTGTTTTTT. Translating it yields CASSLPGQPKLFF.

Note on this clonotype: Because it lacks the conserved phenylalanine or tryptophan at the end, this CDR3 is likely a read error. This chain joins TRBV29-1 and TRBJ1-1; maybe TRBD1 (5 bases). The CDR3 is 11 amino acids. CDR1 and CDR2 (germline): SQVTM, ANQGSEA. The CDR3 DNA reads TGCGGCGGTGGACATAACACTGAAGCTTTCTTA. As protein: CGGGHNTEAFL.

Turning to this clonotype: The conserved closing phenylalanine or tryptophan is absent in this CDR3, likely reflecting a read error. J is TRBJ2-3 and V is TRBV11-2; D might be TRBD2 (6 bases). The CDR3 extends over 17 amino acids. Germline-derived CDR1 and CDR2 are SGHAT and FQNNGV. Here the CDR3 DNA reads TGTACCAGGAGCTTAGATCCGGGGGAGACTAGCACAGATACGCAGTATCTT. Translation gives CTRSLDPGETSTDTQYL.

A word on this clonotype: A much more abundant neighbour one base away suggests this may be a read error. The chain has TRBV28 and TRBJ1-1, with TRBD1 identical over 8 bases. CDR1 and CDR2 from the germline V gene are MDHEN and SYDVKM. The trim removed 2 bases at V and 4 bases at J, leaving 9 bases unmatched. The length of the CDR3 is 16 residues. CDR3 in DNA: TGTGCCAGCAGTTTACCAAATGGACAGGGACGCACTGAAGCTTTCTTT. Residues: CASSLPNGQGRTEAFF.

This clonotype was counted ten times or more. The V call is TRBV28, the J call TRBJ2-3; 12 bases are a match to TRBD2. The CDR3 spans 16 residues. CDR1 is MDHEN, CDR2 SYDVKM, per germline. V shed 5 bases and J 5 bases; nucleotides not matched to a gene: 8. The CDR3 DNA follows: TGTGCCAGCAGTCCTGGACTAGCGGGAAAGGTAGATACGCAGTATTTT. Encoded protein: CASSPGLAGKVDTQYF.

This rearrangement joins TRBV4-1 to TRBJ2-1; D assignment may be TRBD1 or TRBD2 (5 bases each). V lost 4 bases and J lost 9, with 25 bases in between. Looked up from germline, CDR1 is MGHRA and CDR2 is YSYEKL. There are 17 residues in the CDR3. Written as DNA, the CDR3 is TGCGCCAGCAGCCCCAGAGGGGTAGCAGGAGGACATAGTGAGCAGTTCTTC. As protein: CASSPRGVAGGHSEQFF.

Worth noting for this clonotype: This may be a read error: a much more frequent sequence differs by one nucleotide. The CDR3 ends on some other residue instead of the conserved phenylalanine or tryptophan, so this is likely a read error. This chain joins TRBV28 and TRBJ1-6; D ambiguous. The CDR3 spans 14 residues. The germline CDR1 and CDR2 sequences are MDHEN and SYDVKM. Trimming removed 6 bases at V and 6 bases at J, with 12 bases between. In DNA, the CDR3 is TGTGCCAGCAGCCCCGAATCTGTTAATTCACCCCTCCACTAT. This gives the protein CASSPESVNSPLHY.

The rearrangement links TRBV12-3 or TRBV12-4 to TRBJ2-2, with D perhaps given as TRBD1 or TRBD2 (5 bases each). V was pared by 4 bases and J by 7 bases, with 19 bases between. The CDR3 spans 16 residues. CDR3 nucleotides: TGTGCCAGCAGTTCAAGGCAGGCGAGAGGGGTCGGGGAGCTGTTTTTT. Protein sequence: CASSSRQARGVGELFF.

Concerning this clonotype itself: A junction boundary mismatches the germline segment, possibly from a read error. This sequence joins TRBV12-3 or TRBV12-4 and TRBJ2-7; D might be TRBD1 (6 bases). There are 15 residues in the CDR3. CDR3 bases: TGTGCCAGCAGATCCCGGACAGCCCACTCCTACGAGCAGCACTTC. It is translated as CASRSRTAHSYEQHF.

A word on this clonotype: At one boundary the junction diverges from the germline segment, which might be a read error. CDR3 sequence (DNA): TGTGCCGGCAGCCCAGATTTGGGGACTAGGGGCGGTATGCAGTATTTT. It specifies CAGSPDLGTRGGMQYF. The rearrangement joins TRBV4-2 to TRBJ2-3; 8 nucleotides match TRBD2. Germline CDR1 LGHNA, CDR2 YNFKEQ. CDR3 length: 16 amino acids.

This clonotype was recorded once. The junction departs from germline at one end; a sequencing error may be responsible. This sequence joins TRBV29-1 and TRBJ1-1; unclear D gene. This CDR3 region has 15 residues. Per germline, CDR1 SQVTM and CDR2 ANQGSEA. CDR3 amino acids: CSVGPGWGMNTEASF. CDR3 nucleotide sequence: TGCAGCGTGGGCCCGGGATGGGGAATGAATACTGAAGCTTCCTTT.